This T cell receptor beta chain was captured in a study of shared clonotypes between healthy human individuals. With V trimmed by 1 base and J by 2 bases, 5 bases remained unmatched. The germline V gene has CDR1 SEHNR and CDR2 FQNEAQ (reference sequence). This CDR3 contains 16 residues. Whole-study findings and limits: Compared with clonotypes that all four donors shared, non-shared clonotypes had lower generation probabilities.

On this clone itself: As yet, its antigen is unknown.

Produced via immunoSEQ multiplex PCR; TCRdb's table is partial and in-frame only. This sample has around 1.1 million clones; 75% to 80% occur once, and the top ten carry more than 0.55%. V gene TRBV7-9 combines with J gene TRBJ2-3; 8 bases align to TRBD1. This receptor was taken from a man aged 18 to 35 in good health. Some clones in this sample may be carry-over from other donors' samples. The sequenced sample consisted of memory CD4+ T cells from PBMCs. Subset specified: CD45RA-negative fraction. In DNA, the CDR3 is TGTGCCAGCAGCTTAGGTACAGGGGGTATCACAGATACGCAGTATTTT. Amino acids: CASSLGTGGITDTQYF. Full variable domain (remainder filled in from reference TRBV7-9 and TRBJ2-3): DTGVSQNPRHKITKRGQNVTFRCDPISEHNRLYWYRQTLGQGPEFLTYFQNEAQLEKSRLLSDRFSAERPKGSFSTLEIQRTEQGDSAMYLCASSLGTGGITDTQYFGPGTRLTVL.